This T cell receptor (beta chain) was obtained from a study of blood T cells in healthy people across ages. At the level of the study: Template switching captured about one barcoded beta molecule per two T cells.

Sample-barcoded 5' priming and a J-beta primer mix drove a second PCR of about 6 to 12 cycles. Every sample produced at least 2.5 million CDR3-containing paired-end reads. TCRdb re-derived calls from the 5' RACE reads in MiXCR, one entry per CDR3 protein. The repertoire holds around 800,000 distinct CDR3 sequences, with 60% to 80% as singletons. Drawn from each donor were about 9 milliliters of peripheral blood. Extraction of total RNA produced a minimum of 5.5 micrograms from each sample. The germline CDR1 and CDR2 sequences are DFQATT and SNEGSKA (reference sequence). The CDR3 spans 15 residues. V was clipped by 3 bases and J by 0 bases; unmatched bases: 5. This clonotype was found many times.

This rearrangement joins TRBV20-1 to TRBJ2-7; 10 positions agree with TRBD1. Source material: blood. The receptor comes from a man aged 25 to 40 in good health. Written as DNA, the CDR3 is TGCAGTGCTAGTGGGGGACAGGGGTTCTCCTACGAGCAGTACTTC. It is translated as CSASGGQGFSYEQYF.